This paragraph covers one T cell receptor (beta chain) sequence. The CDR3 totals 14 residues. J was trimmed by 8 bases and V by 4 bases; bases with no gene match: 5. Per the germline V gene, CDR1 is SGHNT and CDR2 is YYREEE (reference sequence). This sample was taken from a study of T cell responses to AZD1222 COVID-19 vaccine. Assay used: immunoSEQ multiplex PCR; TCRdb lists only in-frame clones, some missing. The sample records 110,000 to 150,000 clones, 80% to 90% being singletons. The sequencing used peripheral blood, collected on day 0 of AZD1222 vaccination. The rearrangement joins TRBV5-4 to TRBJ2-2; TRBD1 aligns across 10 bases. The source is an adult in good health. CDR3 sequence (DNA): TGTGCCAGCAGCGGACAGGGGGGAGGTGGGGAGCTGTTTTTT. It yields the protein CASSGQGGGGELFF.